Listed here are 23 T cell receptor beta chains from one sample, sequenced in a study of metastatic and nonmetastatic thyroid tumors. The entire patient cohort was treatment-naive prior to thyroid surgery. TCRdb called clones again from the PCR reads with MiXCR. The repertoire holds roughly 16,000 clones, about 29% seen once, with roughly 12% in the top ten. The sample consisted of tumor tissue. The receptors originated from a male donor with papillary thyroid cancer or a benign thyroid nodule (not recorded which). Some clones in this sample may be carry-over from other donors' samples.

This clone was observed a handful of times. At one end the junction does not follow the germline gene, possibly because of a read error. The chain recombines TRBV6-5 with TRBJ1-4; tentative D call: TRBD1 (5 bases). The CDR3 extends over 12 amino acids. Germline V gene sequence: CDR1 MNHEY, CDR2 SVGAGI. As DNA, the CDR3 is TGTGCCAGCAGATCTCAATCAGGGAAACCGTTTTTT. Translation: CASRSQSGKPFF.

This clone was counted once. J is TRBJ2-1 and V is TRBV4-2, with TRBD2 identical over 7 bases. V shed 0 bases and J 0 bases; nucleotides not matched to a gene: 5. Germline lookup yields CDR1 LGHNA and CDR2 YNFKEQ. This CDR3 is built from 17 residues. In DNA, the CDR3 is TGTGCCAGCAGCCAAGAGGCTAGCGGAAGCTCCTACAATGAGCAGTTCTTC. Translated, it gives CASSQEASGSSYNEQFF.

V and J are TRBV27 and TRBJ1-3; D not certain. CDR3 length equals 15 residues. Germline CDR1 and CDR2: MNHEY and SMNVEV (reference sequence). V was shortened by 2 bases and J by 0 bases, with 8 bases between the two germline ends. Here the CDR3 DNA reads TGTGCCAGCAGTTTAGACGCAAACTCTGGAAACACCATATATTTT. It codes for CASSLDANSGNTIYF.

This clone was counted ten times or more. The V call is TRBV7-2, the J call TRBJ1-2; possibly TRBD1 for D (5 bases). This CDR3 has 12 residues. Germline-derived CDR1 and CDR2 are SGHTA and FQGNSA. Trimming left V 3 bases short and J 4 bases short, with 6 bases between. CDR3 DNA sequence: TGTGCCAGCAGCTTGGGGGGCTATGGCTACACCTTC. This translates into CASSLGGYGYTF.

This clone has a handful of counts. The chain uses TRBV24-1 and TRBJ2-1; 8 bases fit TRBD1. This CDR3 is 14 amino acids long. From germline, CDR1 is KGHDR and CDR2 SFDVKD. Trimming removed 6 bases from V and 8 bases from J; junction bases left unmatched: 8. CDR3 nucleotides: TGTGCCACCAGTCGCCCTCAGGGGGCGGATGAGCAGTTCTTC. Amino acid sequence: CATSRPQGADEQFF.

Sample share makes this clone medium-sized. At one end, the junction sequence differs from germline, possibly due to a read error. J is TRBJ2-7 and V is TRBV12-3 or TRBV12-4; D remains ambiguous. This CDR3 has 15 amino acids. CDR3 amino acids: CASSLGRMGIYEQYF. DNA of the CDR3: TGTGCCAGCAGCTTAGGGCGAATGGGGATCTACGAGCAGTACTTC.

This clone was recorded a few times. The rearrangement links TRBV6-1 to TRBJ1-2; D unresolved. Trimming took off 3 bases at V and 8 bases at J, with 19 bases between the two ends. CDR3 length: 15 amino acids. CDR1 and CDR2 (germline): MNHNS, SASEGT. The chain's CDR3 is CASSDWGGSTGGYTF. The DNA for the CDR3 is TGTGCCAGCAGTGACTGGGGAGGCTCTACTGGGGGCTACACCTTC.

CDR3 region: CASSQGGQGAETQYF. CDR3 nucleotides: TGCGCCAGCAGCCAGGGGGGACAGGGGGCAGAGACCCAGTACTTC. This chain joins TRBV4-3 and TRBJ2-5; 12 nucleotides match TRBD1. Germline-derived CDR1 and CDR2 are LGHNA and YSLEER. This CDR3 contains 15 residues. Unmatched junction bases numbered 3, after V lost 3 bases and J lost 4 bases.

This chain joins TRBV7-2 and TRBJ2-3; D call uncertain. CDR1 is SGHTA and CDR2 is FQGNSA in the germline V gene. This CDR3 comprises 13 residues. V was trimmed by 3 bases and J by 12 bases, leaving 16 bases between them. The CDR3 DNA reads TGTGCCAGCAGCTTTGGGGTCAACGAGATCCAGTATTTT. Translated, it gives CASSFGVNEIQYF. The full variable domain, with the rest looked up from reference TRBV7-2 and TRBJ2-3, is GAGVSQSPSNKVTEKGKDVELRCDPISGHTALYWYRQSLGQGLEFLIYFQGNSAPDKSGLPSDRFSAERTGGSVSTLTIQRTQQEDSAVYLCASSFGVNEIQYFGPGTRLTVL.

This clone was counted at least ten times. This sequence may be a read error, since a much larger clone differs from it by one base. This sample includes further DNA sequences coding for the same CDR3. This rearrangement joins TRBV7-9 to TRBJ2-7; no clear D. Per germline, CDR1 SEHNR and CDR2 FQNEAQ (reference sequence). V was pared by 0 bases and J by 5 bases, with 11 bases between. The CDR3 runs to 14 residues. The CDR3 spells CASSLAVANHEQYF. In DNA, the CDR3 is TGTGCCAGCAGCTTAGCGGTAGCCAACCACGAGCAGTACTTC.

By its share, this clone is medium-sized. The J gene is TRBJ2-5, the V gene TRBV6-2 or TRBV6-3; 7 nucleotides align to TRBD1. The CDR3 is made up of 14 amino acids. The V and J ends lost 6 bases and 5 bases, in that order; junction bases with no gene match: 9. CDR1 and CDR2 from the germline V gene are MNHEY and SVGEGT. For the CDR3, the DNA is TGTGCCAGCAGACCACAGGGGTGGGGTGAGACCCAGTACTTC. It translates to CASRPQGWGETQYF.

About this clone itself: The junction does not match germline at one end; this may be a read error. The chain combines TRBV5-6 with TRBJ2-6, with D unresolved. Germline V gene lookup returns CDR1 SGHDT and CDR2 YYEEEE. The CDR3 sequence is 16 residues long. Here the CDR3 reads CASSFQWNSVANVLTF. The DNA of the CDR3 is TGTGCCAGCAGCTTTCAGTGGAACTCTGTGGCCAACGTCCTGACTTTC. Complete variable domain (other parts from reference TRBV5-6 and TRBJ2-6): DAGVTQSPTHLIKTRGQQVTLRCSPKSGHDTVSWYQQALGQGPQFIFQYYEEEERQRGNFPDRFSGHQFPNYSSELNVNALLLGDSALYLCASSFQWNSVANVLTFGAGSRLTVL.

In regard to this clone: Relative to the germline gene, one junction end is altered; a read error may explain this. The chain recombines TRBV27 with TRBJ2-7, with a tentative D call TRBD1 (6 bases). The length of the CDR3 is 15 residues. Germline values: CDR1 MNHEY, CDR2 SMNVEV (reference sequence). CDR3 residues: CASSSPGHASYDQYF. Written as DNA, the CDR3 is TGTGCCAGCAGTTCTCCGGGACATGCCAGCTACGATCAGTACTTC.

By frequency in the sample, this clone is medium-sized. The chain has TRBV5-1 and TRBJ2-3; 12 nucleotides align to TRBD2. Trimming at V came to 5 bases and at J to 4 bases, leaving 8 bases not matched to a gene. The CDR3 loop spans 16 amino acids. Germline assignment: CDR1 SGHRS and CDR2 YFSETQ. CDR3 amino acids: CASRPRLAGVADTQYF. CDR3 nucleotides: TGCGCCAGCAGGCCTCGACTAGCGGGAGTGGCAGATACGCAGTATTTT.

This chain joins TRBV5-5 and TRBJ1-1; no firm D call. This CDR3 has 13 residues. The V gene's germline CDR1 is SGHKS and CDR2 YYEKEE (reference sequence). V lost 5 bases and J lost 7, with 15 bases in between. Written as DNA, the CDR3 is TGTGCCAGCAGTCTGGGCCCTGACGGTGAAGCTTTCTTT. This translates into CASSLGPDGEAFF.

CDR3 DNA: TGCGCCAGCAGCCAAGAAGGGACTAGTCCCTACGAGCAGTACTTC. Its translation is CASSQEGTSPYEQYF. This chain uses TRBV4-1 with TRBJ2-7, with 8 positions matching TRBD2. V gave up 0 bases and J gave up 2 bases; unmatched junction bases: 3. This CDR3 region has 15 residues. The germline V gene has CDR1 MGHRA and CDR2 YSYEKL.

This clone was counted many times. The chain employs TRBV7-9 and TRBJ2-3; 14 bases agree with TRBD2. The junction had 11 bases not matched to a gene; V was cut back by 5 bases and J by 7 bases. The CDR3 is made up of 17 amino acids. Germline lookup yields CDR1 SEHNR and CDR2 FQNEAQ (reference sequence). CDR3 nucleotides: TGTGCCAGCAGCCCCGTCCGACTAGCGGGAGGGCCGCATACGCAGTATTTT. It is translated as CASSPVRLAGGPHTQYF.

This clone has only a few counts. V usage is TRBV6-5 and J usage is TRBJ1-1; D ambiguous. CDR1 is MNHEY and CDR2 is SVGAGI in the germline V gene. The CDR3 covers 13 residues. Trimming shortened V by 4 bases and J by 7 bases, and 13 bases separated the two germline ends. CDR3 region: CASSFGPNFEAFF. CDR3 sequence (DNA): TGTGCCAGCAGTTTTGGACCGAATTTTGAAGCTTTCTTT.

By proportion, this clone is medium-sized (0.01 to 0.1%). The gene calls are TRBV20-1 and TRBJ1-2; no clear D. The CDR3 length is 12 residues. In germline, CDR1 is DFQATT, CDR2 SNEGSKA (reference sequence). Trimming left V 8 bases short and J 4 bases short, with 14 bases between. In DNA form, the CDR3 reads TGCAGTATGTCGACGCCCTCCTATGGCTACACCTTC. As protein: CSMSTPSYGYTF.

The chain carries TRBV5-1 and TRBJ1-1, with D unclear. Trimming cost V 0 bases and J 4 bases, with 10 bases left between them. The germline V gene has CDR1 SGHRS and CDR2 YFSETQ. The CDR3 has 14 amino acids. CDR3 nucleotide sequence: TGCGCCAGCAGCTTGGGTACTGAGGGCACTGAAGCTTTCTTT. Protein product: CASSLGTEGTEAFF.

This clone was seen many times. V usage is TRBV27 and J usage is TRBJ1-5; the D gene is possibly TRBD1 (6 bases). In germline, CDR1 is MNHEY, CDR2 SMNVEV (reference sequence). The CDR3 length is 14 residues. The ends were cut back, 4 bases at V and 6 bases at J, with 13 bases in the middle. CDR3 DNA sequence: TGTGCCAGCAGTTCCACAGGGTTCACTCAGCCCCAGCATTTT. Translating it yields CASSSTGFTQPQHF.

Details on this clone: A read error may explain this, as a much larger clone is one base away. The gene calls are TRBV10-1 and TRBJ2-1; 8 bases match TRBD2. CDR3 length equals 14 residues. Looked up from germline, CDR1 is WNHNN and CDR2 is SYGVQD (reference sequence). The CDR3 DNA reads TGCGTCAGCAGTGAAGTCGGGAGGGGTAGGGAGCAGTTCTTC. It yields the protein CVSSEVGRGREQFF.

A few counts support this clone. The rearrangement links TRBV6-1 to TRBJ1-3; 8 bases map to TRBD1. Germline assignment: CDR1 MNHNS and CDR2 SASEGT. V lost 5 bases, J lost 4 bases, and 4 bases stayed unmatched. The CDR3 is made up of 14 amino acids. CDR3 sequence (DNA): TGTGCCAGCAGTAGCAGGGGGCTCGGAAACACCATATATTTT. Its translation: CASSSRGLGNTIYF.